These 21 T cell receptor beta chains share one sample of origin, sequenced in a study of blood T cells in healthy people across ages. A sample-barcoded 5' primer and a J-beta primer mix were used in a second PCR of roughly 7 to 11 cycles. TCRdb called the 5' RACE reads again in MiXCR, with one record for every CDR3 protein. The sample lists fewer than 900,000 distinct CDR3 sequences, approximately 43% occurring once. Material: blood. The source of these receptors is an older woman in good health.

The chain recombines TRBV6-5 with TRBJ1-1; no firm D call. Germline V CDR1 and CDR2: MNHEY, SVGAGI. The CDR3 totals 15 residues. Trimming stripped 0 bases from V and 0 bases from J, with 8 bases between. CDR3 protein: CASSYSKVMNTEAFF. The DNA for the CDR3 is TGTGCCAGCAGTTACTCGAAGGTGATGAACACTGAAGCTTTCTTT.

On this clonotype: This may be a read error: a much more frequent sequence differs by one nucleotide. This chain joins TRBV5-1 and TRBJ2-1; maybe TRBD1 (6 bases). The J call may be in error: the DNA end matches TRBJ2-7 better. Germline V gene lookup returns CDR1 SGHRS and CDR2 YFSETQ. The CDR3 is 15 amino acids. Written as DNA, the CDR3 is TGCGCCAGCAGTCTCAGAGTCACAGGGTTTCATGAGCAGTACTTC. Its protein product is CASSLRVTGFHEQYF.

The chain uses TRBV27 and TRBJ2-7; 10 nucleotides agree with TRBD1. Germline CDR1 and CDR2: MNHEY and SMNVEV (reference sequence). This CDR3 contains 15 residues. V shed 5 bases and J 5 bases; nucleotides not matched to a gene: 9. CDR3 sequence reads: CASSPEGQGGDEQYF. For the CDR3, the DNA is TGTGCCAGCAGTCCAGAAGGACAGGGGGGAGACGAGCAGTACTTC.

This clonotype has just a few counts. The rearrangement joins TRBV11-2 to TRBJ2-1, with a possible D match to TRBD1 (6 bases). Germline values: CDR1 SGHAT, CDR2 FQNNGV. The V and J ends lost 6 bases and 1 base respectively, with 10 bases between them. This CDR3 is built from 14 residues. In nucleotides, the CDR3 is TGTGCCAGCAGGGCGGACAGTTCCTACAATGAGCAGTTCTTC. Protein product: CASRADSSYNEQFF.

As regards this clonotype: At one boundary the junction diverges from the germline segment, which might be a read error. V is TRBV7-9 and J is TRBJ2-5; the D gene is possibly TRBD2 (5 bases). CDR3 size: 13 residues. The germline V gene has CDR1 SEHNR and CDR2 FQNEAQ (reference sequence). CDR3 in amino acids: CAGRVGDIGTQYF. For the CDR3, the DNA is TGTGCCGGCAGAGTCGGGGATATCGGGACCCAGTACTTC.

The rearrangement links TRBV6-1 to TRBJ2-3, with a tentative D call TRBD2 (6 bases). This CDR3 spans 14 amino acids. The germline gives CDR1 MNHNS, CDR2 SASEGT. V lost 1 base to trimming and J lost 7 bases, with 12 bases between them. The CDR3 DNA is TGTGCCAGCAGTGAAGGGAGGGGCATGAATACGCAGTATTTT. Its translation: CASSEGRGMNTQYF.

Here the CDR3 reads CSVRGSYYGYTF. DNA of the CDR3: TGCAGCGTTCGGGGGAGCTACTATGGCTACACCTTC. The chain employs TRBV29-1 and TRBJ1-2; TRBD1 is a possible D gene (5 bases). The CDR3 length is 12 residues. CDR1 and CDR2 from the germline V gene are SQVTM and ANQGSEA. V lost 5 bases and J 3 bases, leaving 10 bases between the germline ends.

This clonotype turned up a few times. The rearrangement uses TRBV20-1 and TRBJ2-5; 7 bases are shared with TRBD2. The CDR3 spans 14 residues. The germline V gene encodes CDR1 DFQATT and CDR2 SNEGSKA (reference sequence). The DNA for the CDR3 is TGCAGCAGGGTTTCCCGGGCGGGAGAAGAGACCCAGTACTTC. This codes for CSRVSRAGEETQYF.

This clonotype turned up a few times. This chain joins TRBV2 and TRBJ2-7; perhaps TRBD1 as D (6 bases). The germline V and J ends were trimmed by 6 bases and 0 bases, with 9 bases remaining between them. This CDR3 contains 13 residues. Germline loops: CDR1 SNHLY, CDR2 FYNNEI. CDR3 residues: CASRPQGSYEQYF. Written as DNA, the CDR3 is TGTGCCAGCAGACCACAGGGCTCCTACGAGCAGTACTTC.

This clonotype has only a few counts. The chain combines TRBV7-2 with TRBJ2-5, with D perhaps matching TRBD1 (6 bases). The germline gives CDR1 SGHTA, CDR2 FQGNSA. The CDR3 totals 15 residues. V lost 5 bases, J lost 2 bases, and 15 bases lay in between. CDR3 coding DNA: TGTGCCAGCAGCGACCTCGCGCAGGGGCAAGAGACCCAGTACTTC. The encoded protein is CASSDLAQGQETQYF.

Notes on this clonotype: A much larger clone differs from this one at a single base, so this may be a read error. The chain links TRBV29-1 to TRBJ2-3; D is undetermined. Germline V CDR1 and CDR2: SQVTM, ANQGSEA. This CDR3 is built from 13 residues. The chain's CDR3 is CGVDSPGADTQYF. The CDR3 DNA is TGCGGCGTTGATTCCCCGGGCGCAGATACGCAGTATTTT.

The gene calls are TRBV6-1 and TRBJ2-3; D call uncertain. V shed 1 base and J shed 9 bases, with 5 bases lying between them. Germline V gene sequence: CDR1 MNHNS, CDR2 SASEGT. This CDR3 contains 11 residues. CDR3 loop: CASSEGRTQYF. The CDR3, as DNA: TGTGCCAGCAGTGAAGGGCGCACGCAGTATTTT.

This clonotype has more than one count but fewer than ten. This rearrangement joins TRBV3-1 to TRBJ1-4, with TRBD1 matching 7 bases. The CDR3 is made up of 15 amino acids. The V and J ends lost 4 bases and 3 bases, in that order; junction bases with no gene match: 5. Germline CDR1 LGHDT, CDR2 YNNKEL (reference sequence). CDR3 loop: CASSLPGQSNEKLFF. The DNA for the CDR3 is TGTGCCAGCAGCCTCCCGGGACAGTCTAATGAAAAACTGTTTTTT.

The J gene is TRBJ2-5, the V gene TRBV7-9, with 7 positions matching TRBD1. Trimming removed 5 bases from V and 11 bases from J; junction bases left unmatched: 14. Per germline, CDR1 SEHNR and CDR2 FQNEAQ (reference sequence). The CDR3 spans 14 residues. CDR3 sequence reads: CASSPDRVSNEQYF. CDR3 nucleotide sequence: TGTGCCAGCAGCCCAGACAGGGTATCTAATGAGCAGTACTTC.

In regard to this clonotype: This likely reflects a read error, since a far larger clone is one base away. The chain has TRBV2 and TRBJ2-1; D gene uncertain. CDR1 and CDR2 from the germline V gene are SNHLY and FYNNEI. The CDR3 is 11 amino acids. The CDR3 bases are TGTGCCAGCAGTGCTTACAATGAGCGGTTCTTC. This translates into CASSAYNERFF. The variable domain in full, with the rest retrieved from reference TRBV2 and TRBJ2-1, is EPEVTQTPSHQVTQMGQEVILRCVPISNHLYFYWYRQILGQKVEFLVSFYNNEISEKSEIFDDQFSVERPDGSNFTLKIRSTKLEDSAMYFCASSAYNERFFGPGTRLTVL.

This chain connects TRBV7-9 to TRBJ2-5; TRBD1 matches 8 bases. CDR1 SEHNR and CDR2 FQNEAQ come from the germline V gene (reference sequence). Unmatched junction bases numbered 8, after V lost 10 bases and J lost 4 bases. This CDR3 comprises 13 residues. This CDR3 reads CATRGRGRETQYF. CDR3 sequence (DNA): TGTGCCACCCGGGGCAGGGGGCGAGAGACCCAGTACTTC.

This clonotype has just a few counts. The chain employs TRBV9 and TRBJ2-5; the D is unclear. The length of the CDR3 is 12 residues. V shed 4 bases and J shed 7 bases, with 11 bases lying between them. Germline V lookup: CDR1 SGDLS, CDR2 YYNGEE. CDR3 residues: CASSPTHGTQYF. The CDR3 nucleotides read TGTGCCAGCAGCCCGACTCACGGGACCCAGTACTTC.

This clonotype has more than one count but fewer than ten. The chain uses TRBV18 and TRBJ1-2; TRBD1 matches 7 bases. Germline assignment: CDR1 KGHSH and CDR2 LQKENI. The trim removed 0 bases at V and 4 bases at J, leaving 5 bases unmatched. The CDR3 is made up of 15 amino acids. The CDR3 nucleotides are TGTGCCAGCTCACCACCGGGACAGAGGGTCTATGGCTACACCTTC. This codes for CASSPPGQRVYGYTF.

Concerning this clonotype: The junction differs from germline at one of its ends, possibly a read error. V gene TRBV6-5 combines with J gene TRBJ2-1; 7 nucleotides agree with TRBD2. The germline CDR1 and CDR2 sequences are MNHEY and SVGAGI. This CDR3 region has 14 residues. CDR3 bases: TGTACCAGCCACCAAGGCGGGAGTTACAATGAGCAGTTCTTC. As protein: CTSHQGGSYNEQFF.

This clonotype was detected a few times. CDR3: CASTGTGAIPSTNEKLFF. The CDR3 bases are TGTGCCAGTACGGGGACAGGGGCAATTCCTTCAACTAATGAAAAACTGTTTTTT. The chain recombines TRBV6-1 with TRBJ1-4; TRBD1 aligns across 10 bases. CDR1 and CDR2 (germline): MNHNS, SASEGT. V lost 9 bases and J lost 0; bases outside the gene matches: 13. The CDR3 has 18 residues.

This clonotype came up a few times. The chain's CDR3 is CASSLEQGYYEQYF. The CDR3, as DNA: TGCGCCAGCAGCTTGGAGCAGGGCTACTACGAGCAGTACTTC. The rearrangement links TRBV5-1 to TRBJ2-5, with D possibly TRBD1 on 5 matching bases. The DNA end favors TRBJ2-7, so the J call may be wrong. Germline CDR1 reads SGHRS; CDR2 reads YFSETQ. The CDR3 extends over 14 amino acids.